The rows below give T cell receptor beta chains drawn from one sample of a study of blood T cells in healthy people across ages. TCRdb re-derived calls from the 5' RACE reads in MiXCR, one entry per CDR3 protein. The data show about 1.4 million distinct CDR3 sequences, around 59% seen once. Sequenced: blood. The receptor source for this set is a man between 18 and 35 years old in good health. Both conserved end residues are part of each CDR3. D genes are given only for firm matches. Where a row states a size, it is once, few, many or the class of an expanded clone; other rows omit it.

>-|TRBJ1-2|-|TRBV4-2
CASSRPGPRGVYTF
TGTGCCAGCAGCCGACCCGGGCCTCGGGGGGTCTACACCTTC
>-|TRBJ1-2|-|TRBV6-1
CATKWGWDTAFQLYGYTF
TGTGCCACTAAGTGGGGCTGGGACACGGCCTTCCAACTTTATGGCTACACCTTC
>few|TRBJ2-1|TRBD1|TRBV5-5
CASSQPGQGTYNEQFF
TGTGCCAGCAGCCAACCGGGACAGGGGACCTACAATGAGCAGTTCTTC
>-|TRBJ2-5|-|TRBV20-1
CSARDYAISRNEQYF
TGCAGTGCTAGAGATTATGCCATTTCCAGGAATGAGCAGTACTTC
>-|TRBJ1-2|-|TRBV25-1
CASSWVHGYTF
TGTGCCAGCAGTTGGGTACATGGCTACACCTTC
>-|TRBJ2-1|-|TRBV7-9
CASSLVQKAYNEQFF
TGTGCCAGCAGCTTAGTACAGAAGGCCTACAATGAGCAGTTCTTC
>-|TRBJ2-1|TRBD2|TRBV10-3
CAISESGAGVSNEQFF
TGTGCCATCAGTGAGTCGGGAGCGGGAGTTAGCAATGAGCAGTTCTTC
>-|TRBJ1-1|TRBD1|TRBV12-3/TRBV12-4
CASVDGGGGKSEAFF
TGTGCCAGCGTTGATGGAGGGGGCGGGAAATCTGAAGCTTTCTTT
>few|TRBJ2-1|-|TRBV20-1
CSAIHVDNEQFF
TGCAGTGCTATTCATGTAGACAATGAGCAGTTCTTC
>-|TRBJ1-5|TRBD1|TRBV20-1
CSAPGGSSTYSNQPQHF
TGCAGTGCCCCAGGGGGGTCCTCAACATATAGCAATCAGCCCCAGCATTTT
>few|TRBJ2-1|-|TRBV9
CASSVISGPALHEQFF
TGTGCCAGCAGCGTAATATCAGGGCCGGCTTTGCATGAGCAGTTCTTC
>-|TRBJ2-5|-|TRBV7-2
CASSQRDGGDWETQYF
TGTGCCAGCAGCCAGAGGGACGGGGGAGATTGGGAGACCCAGTACTTC
>-|TRBJ2-2|TRBD2|TRBV4-1
CASSPSGLAANTGELFF
TGCGCCAGCAGCCCCTCCGGACTAGCGGCAAACACCGGGGAGCTGTTTTTT
>once|TRBJ1-2|-|TRBV29-1
CTVRQSGGYTF
TGCACCGTACGCCAGAGTGGTGGCTACACCTTC
>-|TRBJ2-5|-|TRBV6-5
CASSYGQAGFAETQYF
TGTGCCAGCAGTTACGGCCAGGCCGGATTTGCAGAGACCCAGTACTTC
>few|TRBJ2-1|-|TRBV27
CASTPDHSYNEQFF
TGTGCCAGCACCCCCGATCACTCCTACAATGAGCAGTTCTTC
>-|TRBJ2-1|-|TRBV3-1
CASSRLEVDEQFF
TGTGCCAGCAGCCGGCTAGAGGTCGATGAGCAGTTCTTC
>-|TRBJ2-1|-|TRBV7-2
CAGSLPHNNEQFF
TGTGCCGGCAGCTTACCCCACAACAATGAGCAGTTCTTC
>-|TRBJ2-5|-|TRBV27
CASSSRVPGTQYF
TGTGCCAGCAGTTCAAGGGTCCCTGGGACCCAGTACTTC
>-|TRBJ2-3|-|TRBV7-9
CASSLGTERTDTQYF
TGTGCCAGCAGCTTGGGTACAGAACGCACAGATACGCAGTATTTT
>-|TRBJ1-2|-|TRBV30
CAWSLGADYGYTF
TGTGCCTGGAGTTTAGGGGCAGACTATGGCTACACCTTC
>few|TRBJ2-1|-|TRBV2
CASSEVDEQFF
TGTGCCAGCAGTGAAGTCGATGAGCAGTTCTTC
>few|TRBJ2-5|-|TRBV29-1
CSVEWNLQETQYF
TGCAGCGTTGAATGGAATCTCCAAGAGACCCAGTACTTC
>-|TRBJ1-2|-|TRBV29-1
CSVESGLVGYTF
TGCAGCGTTGAATCCGGACTCGTTGGCTACACCTTC
>-|TRBJ2-3|-|TRBV11-2
CASSQTAGHRDTQYF
TGTGCCAGCAGCCAGACGGCGGGCCATAGGGATACGCAGTATTTT
>many|TRBJ1-1|TRBD1|TRBV7-8
CASSLGTGEAFF
TGTGCCAGCAGCTTAGGGACAGGCGAAGCTTTCTTT
>many|TRBJ2-7|TRBD1|TRBV12-3/TRBV12-4
CASSLRTGGSYEQYF
TGTGCCAGCAGTCTACGGACAGGGGGCTCCTACGAGCAGTACTTC
>once|TRBJ1-2|-|TRBV2
CASTGLRAGSCYTF
TGTGCCAGCACTGGGTTGAGGGCAGGGTCTTGCTACACCTTC
>-|TRBJ2-3|TRBD1|TRBV2
CASSGPGQVDTDTQYF
TGTGCCAGCAGCGGCCCTGGACAGGTAGACACAGATACGCAGTATTTT
>-|TRBJ1-1|-|TRBV2
CASGTRNTEAFF
TGTGCCAGCGGAACACGAAACACTGAAGCTTTCTTT
>-|TRBJ1-1|TRBD1|TRBV12-5
CASGSGTGAGTEAFF
TGTGCTAGTGGTTCGGGGACAGGGGCTGGCACTGAAGCTTTCTTT
>-|TRBJ2-1|TRBD2|TRBV3-1
CASSQDLIYVGEGNEQFF
TGTGCCAGCAGCCAAGATCTTATCTACGTGGGGGAGGGCAATGAGCAGTTCTTC
>-|TRBJ2-7|-|TRBV10-3
CAISDGAFGEQYF
TGTGCCATCAGTGACGGTGCTTTCGGCGAGCAGTACTTC
>-|TRBJ2-3|TRBD2|TRBV10-2
CASSSLAGRDTQYF
TGCGCCAGCAGCTCCCTAGCGGGCAGAGATACGCAGTATTTT
>-|TRBJ1-1|-|TRBV4-2
CASSQGAGGLSRANTEAFF
TGTGCCAGCAGCCAAGGGGCCGGGGGGTTGAGCCGGGCAAACACTGAAGCTTTCTTT
>-|TRBJ2-3|TRBD1|TRBV7-2
CASSLGGTGMTDTQYF
TGTGCCAGCAGCTTAGGTGGGACAGGGATGACAGATACGCAGTATTTT
>once|TRBJ1-1|-|TRBV5-6
CASSSPGWGNTEAFF
TGTGCCAGCAGCTCCCCCGGATGGGGGAACACTGAAGCTTTCTTT
>-|TRBJ2-1|TRBD2|TRBV20-1
CSARDIGGRAMDEQFF
TGCAGTGCTAGAGATATCGGCGGGAGGGCTATGGATGAGCAGTTCTTC
>few|TRBJ2-5|-|TRBV6-1
CASSEATGGSETQYF
TGTGCCAGCAGTGAAGCGACAGGAGGTAGCGAGACCCAGTACTTC
>-|TRBJ2-2|-|TRBV7-9
CASSLDMVTGELFF
TGTGCCAGCAGCTTAGACATGGTCACCGGGGAGCTGTTTTTT
>-|TRBJ2-2|-|TRBV4-3
CASSQDPTGTGELFF
TGCGCCAGCAGCCAAGATCCCACTGGTACCGGGGAGCTGTTTTTT
>few|TRBJ2-1|TRBD2|TRBV4-1
CASSPIGGFSNEQFF
TGCGCCAGCAGCCCTATCGGGGGGTTTTCCAATGAGCAGTTCTTC
>few|TRBJ2-3|-|TRBV6-4
CASSDSGDTQYF
TGTGCCAGCAGTGACTCCGGCGATACGCAGTATTTT
>-|TRBJ2-3|-|TRBV29-1
CSVPWEYRTDTQYF
TGCAGCGTTCCGTGGGAGTACCGCACAGATACGCAGTATTTT
>-|TRBJ2-3|TRBD2|TRBV27
CASSLPGTSGPTDTQYF
TGTGCCAGCAGTCTACCCGGGACTAGCGGACCAACAGATACGCAGTATTTT
>once|TRBJ2-5|-|TRBV11-2
CASSLLVAHETQYF
TGTGCCAGCAGCTTACTAGTAGCGCATGAGACCCAGTACTTC
>few|TRBJ2-1|TRBD2|TRBV7-9
CASSDTSGPYNEQFF
TGTGCCAGCAGCGACACTAGCGGACCTTACAATGAGCAGTTCTTC
>-|TRBJ2-6|-|TRBV7-2
CVSSFDVRGLLSGANVLTF
TGTGTCAGCAGCTTCGATGTACGGGGGCTTCTCTCTGGGGCCAACGTCCTGACTTTC
>once|TRBJ2-7|-|TRBV7-8
CASSPLNGASYEQYF
TGTGCCAGCAGCCCCTTAAATGGGGCTTCCTACGAGCAGTACTTC
>-|TRBJ2-7|-|TRBV13
CASSEHYEQYF
TGTGCCAGCAGCGAACACTACGAGCAGTACTTC
>-|TRBJ1-1|-|TRBV28
CASSSFRGLTEAFF
TGTGCCAGCAGTTCCTTTAGGGGTCTGACTGAAGCTTTCTTT
>-|TRBJ2-1|TRBD1|TRBV6-6
CASSYQQGGSTNEQFF
TGTGCCAGCAGTTACCAACAGGGGGGCTCGACCAATGAGCAGTTCTTC
>-|TRBJ2-3|TRBD2|TRBV6-1
CASSERAGGVDTQYF
TGTGCCAGCAGTGAAAGGGCGGGAGGAGTAGATACGCAGTATTTT
>few|TRBJ2-5|TRBD2|TRBV20-1
CSMTSGGAETQYF
TGCAGCATGACTAGCGGGGGGGCAGAGACCCAGTACTTC
>-|TRBJ2-5|-|TRBV7-2
CASEPGSAVRGTQYF
TGTGCCAGCGAGCCAGGTAGCGCCGTTCGGGGGACCCAGTACTTC
>-|TRBJ2-1|TRBD2|TRBV9
CASSVGGVNEQFF
TGTGCCAGCAGCGTGGGGGGGGTCAATGAGCAGTTCTTC
>-|TRBJ2-1|TRBD2|TRBV12-3/TRBV12-4
CASRPLAGGNNEQFF
TGTGCCAGCAGACCCCTCGCGGGAGGGAACAATGAGCAGTTCTTC
>-|TRBJ1-2|-|TRBV6-5
CASSYSGEGSSTTVYGYTF
TGTGCCAGCAGTTACTCGGGGGAAGGGTCGTCAACCACGGTCTATGGCTACACCTTC
>few|TRBJ1-1|-|TRBV5-1
CASAEPGRTEAFF
TGCGCCAGCGCCGAGCCGGGAAGAACTGAAGCTTTCTTT